Below are 11 T cell receptor beta chains sequenced from a single sample in a study of blood T cell repertoires in COVID-19. Here immunoSEQ multiplex PCR was the method, and the copy in TCRdb shows in-frame clones only, minus some. The repertoire has about 300,000 clones, around 85% of them found once; the top ten carry roughly 1.5%. Sample: peripheral blood. The receptor set was obtained from a human donor with COVID-19, enrolled during active disease. The donor label of this sample is uncertain.

The CDR3 region has the DNA TGTGCCAGCAAATGGGAGACAGGCCCCCAGCCCCAGCATTTT. Translation gives CASKWETGPQPQHF. The chain combines TRBV2 with TRBJ1-5, with D perhaps matching TRBD1 (6 bases). Germline V gene lookup returns CDR1 SNHLY and CDR2 FYNNEI. The V gene lost 7 bases and the J gene lost 7 bases, with 17 bases spanning the gap. The CDR3 totals 14 residues. The full variable domain, completed using reference TRBV2 and TRBJ1-5, is EPEVTQTPSHQVTQMGQEVILRCVPISNHLYFYWYRQILGQKVEFLVSFYNNEISEKSEIFDDQFSVERPDGSNFTLKIRSTKLEDSAMYFCASKWETGPQPQHFGDGTRLSIL.

The CDR3, as DNA: TGTGCCATCAGTGAAACAGGGGGCGATTTGGTCACTGAAGCTTTCTTT. This translates into CAISETGGDLVTEAFF. This chain connects TRBV10-3 to TRBJ1-1; 9 bases fit TRBD1. With 3 bases clipped from V and 4 bases from J, the junction kept 9 bases outside the gene matches. CDR3 size: 16 residues. Germline V CDR1 and CDR2: ENHRY, SYGVKD.

This clone was counted a single time. The CDR3 DNA sequence: TGTGCCAGTAGTATGAGGGTCACAGATACGCAGTATTTT. It yields the protein CASSMRVTDTQYF. This chain joins TRBV19 and TRBJ2-3, with D possibly TRBD2 on 5 matching bases. The CDR3 loop spans 13 amino acids. CDR1 is LNHDA and CDR2 is SQIVND in the germline V gene (reference sequence). V was clipped by 3 bases and J by 2 bases, with 6 bases between them.

The chain is built from TRBV19 and TRBJ1-2; D gene uncertain. The germline gives CDR1 LNHDA, CDR2 SQIVND (reference sequence). CDR3 length equals 14 residues. The V gene lost 6 bases and the J gene lost 1 base, with 12 bases spanning the gap. In DNA form, the CDR3 reads TGTGCCAGTAGAGGTCCGGGGAGTAACTATGGCTACACCTTC. Residues: CASRGPGSNYGYTF. The full variable domain, completed using reference TRBV19 and TRBJ1-2, is DGGITQSPKYLFRKEGQNVTLSCEQNLNHDAMYWYRQDPGQGLRLIYYSQIVNDFQKGDIAEGYSVSREKKESFPLTVTSAQKNPTAFYLCASRGPGSNYGYTFGSGTRLTVV.

The V call is TRBV6-5, the J call TRBJ1-5; D perhaps matches TRBD1 (6 bases). Germline-derived CDR1 and CDR2 are MNHEY and SVGAGI. Trimming stripped 4 bases from V and 6 bases from J, with 16 bases between. The CDR3 has 15 amino acids. In DNA form, the CDR3 reads TGTGCCAGCAGTTCTCTTAGAGGGGGGGCTCAGCCCCAGCATTTT. It is translated as CASSSLRGGAQPQHF.

The CDR3 reads CASSERSSLSLGAFF. The DNA of the CDR3 is TGTGCCAGCAGTGAACGTAGCAGTCTATCACTGGGAGCTTTCTTT. The chain uses TRBV6-1 and TRBJ1-1; the D is unclear. Trimming removed 2 bases from V and 10 bases from J, with 20 bases in between. The CDR3 has 15 amino acids. Germline V lookup: CDR1 MNHNS, CDR2 SASEGT.

V gene TRBV5-1 combines with J gene TRBJ1-2; D gene ambiguous. From germline, CDR1 is SGHRS and CDR2 YFSETQ. The CDR3 is 17 residues long. Trimming pared 0 bases from V and 1 base from J, leaving 16 bases between. CDR3 protein: CASSLAQVAGVNYGYTF. DNA of the CDR3: TGCGCCAGCAGCTTGGCGCAGGTGGCAGGTGTTAACTATGGCTACACCTTC.

This clone was counted once. The chain employs TRBV28 and TRBJ2-7; possibly TRBD1 for D (6 bases). The ends were cut back, 7 bases at V and 1 base at J, with 8 bases in the middle. Germline lookup yields CDR1 MDHEN and CDR2 SYDVKM. The CDR3 is 12 amino acids. CDR3 in DNA: TGTGCCAGCACCGGACAGTCCTACGAGCAGTACTTC. Residues: CASTGQSYEQYF.

This chain connects TRBV20-1 to TRBJ2-5; the D gene is possibly TRBD1 (6 bases). Germline V lookup: CDR1 DFQATT, CDR2 SNEGSKA (reference sequence). The CDR3 has 13 residues. V shed 3 bases and J shed 5 bases, with 13 bases lying between them. This CDR3 reads CSASPQGSETQYF. DNA for the CDR3: TGCAGTGCTAGTCCACAGGGCAGTGAGACCCAGTACTTC.

The chain has TRBV19 and TRBJ1-2, with D maybe TRBD1 (5 bases). The CDR3 sequence is 13 residues long. The germline V and J ends were trimmed by 3 bases and 2 bases, with 7 bases remaining between them. The germline V gene has CDR1 LNHDA and CDR2 SQIVND (reference sequence). CDR3 amino acids: CASSIDSNYGYTF. The CDR3, as DNA: TGTGCCAGTAGTATCGACAGCAACTATGGCTACACCTTC.

The gene calls are TRBV3-1 (or the pseudogene TRBV3-2) and TRBJ2-7; tentatively, D is TRBD2 (6 bases). The germline V gene has CDR1 LGHDT and CDR2 YNNKEL (reference sequence). This CDR3 is 14 amino acids long. V was trimmed by 0 bases and J by 6 bases, leaving 12 bases between them. The CDR3 sequence: CASSQDGVGGEQYF. CDR3 nucleotide sequence: TGTGCCAGCAGCCAAGATGGGGTGGGGGGCGAGCAGTACTTC.